A single sample gave rise to the 24 T cell receptor beta chains below, sequenced in a study of T cells in Graves' hyperthyroidism and ophthalmopathy. Amplified TCR beta CDR3 regions came from RNA transcripts. HTBI primers were employed in a first-round RT-PCR of the TCR CDR3. TCRdb analysed the multiplex PCR reads with MiXCR anew, one entry per CDR3 protein. The sample lists 600,000 to 750,000 distinct CDR3 sequences, 15% to 20% occurring once. The sample taken for sequencing was blood. The receptors here all came from a man between 45 and 60 years old with Graves' hyperthyroidism.

This clonotype came up many times. The rearrangement uses TRBV6-1 and TRBJ2-1, with 7 positions matching TRBD2. V shed 5 bases and J 6 bases; nucleotides not matched to a gene: 16. The CDR3 length is 17 residues. In germline, CDR1 is MNHNS, CDR2 SASEGT. The CDR3 nucleotides are TGTGCCAGCAGTACTTCCTTCGGGGGAGGGTCTCCCAATGAGCAGTTCTTC. Protein product: CASSTSFGGGSPNEQFF.

This rearrangement joins TRBV27 to TRBJ1-1; possible D gene TRBD1, 6 bases. CDR3 size: 14 residues. V lost 4 bases and J lost 6, with 15 bases in between. CDR1 is MNHEY, CDR2 SMNVEV, per germline (reference sequence). The CDR3 region is CASSYRAASPEAFF. CDR3 nucleotides: TGTGCCAGCAGTTACAGGGCGGCAAGTCCTGAAGCTTTCTTT.

This clonotype was seen repeatedly, ten times or more. V is TRBV24-1 and J is TRBJ2-7, with 7 bases that match TRBD1. This CDR3 contains 15 residues. V was pared by 5 bases and J by 0 bases, with 6 bases of the junction left unmatched. Per germline, CDR1 KGHDR and CDR2 SFDVKD. CDR3 amino acids: CATSGYGDSSYEQYF. CDR3 nucleotide sequence: TGTGCCACCAGTGGGTATGGGGACAGCTCCTACGAGCAGTACTTC.

This clonotype has a count of ten or more. The genes are TRBV11-3 and TRBJ2-2; D gene uncertain. V was cut by 5 bases and J by 4 bases, with 11 bases left in between. Germline V lookup: CDR1 SGHNT, CDR2 YENEEA. CDR3 length: 14 amino acids. This CDR3 reads CASSRAGRTGELFF. DNA of the CDR3: TGTGCCAGCAGCCGTGCTGGGCGCACCGGGGAGCTGTTTTTT.

This clonotype was recorded many times. CDR3 residues: CASAPDRSYEQYF. CDR3 coding DNA: TGTGCCTCCGCTCCGGACAGATCCTACGAGCAGTACTTC. The chain uses TRBV30 and TRBJ2-7, with TRBD1 as a possible D gene (6 bases). The germline V and J ends were trimmed by 7 bases and 1 base, with 14 bases remaining between them. Looked up from germline, CDR1 is GTSNPN and CDR2 is SVGIG (reference sequence). The CDR3 has 13 amino acids.

In its sample, this clonotype was seen a few times. The rearrangement uses TRBV10-3 and TRBJ2-1; D perhaps matches TRBD1 (5 bases). The ends were cut back, 4 bases at V and 5 bases at J, with 18 bases in the middle. CDR1 and CDR2 (germline): ENHRY, SYGVKD. This CDR3 spans 16 amino acids. The CDR3 loop is CAISGTLNSPDNEQFF. The CDR3 DNA sequence: TGTGCCATCAGTGGGACACTAAATAGCCCGGACAATGAGCAGTTCTTC.

This clonotype was observed a single time. The rearrangement uses TRBV5-1 and TRBJ1-2; TRBD1 aligns across 7 bases. V was pared by 3 bases and J by 10 bases, with 12 bases of the junction left unmatched. Germline V lookup: CDR1 SGHRS, CDR2 YFSETQ. The CDR3 has 14 amino acids. The CDR3 is CASSSATGSDDYTF. Here the CDR3 DNA reads TGCGCCAGCAGCTCCGCGACAGGGTCAGATGACTACACCTTC.

The rearrangement links TRBV3-1 to TRBJ1-2; D gene uncertain. Germline assignment: CDR1 LGHDT and CDR2 YNNKEL (reference sequence). The V end lost 0 bases, the J end lost 5 bases, and 4 bases lay between the germline ends. The CDR3 has 12 residues. This CDR3 reads CASSQDYYGYTF. CDR3 in DNA: TGTGCCAGCAGCCAAGATTATTATGGCTACACCTTC.

This chain joins TRBV4-1 and TRBJ2-1; possible D gene TRBD2, 6 bases. The CDR3 has 18 amino acids. Looked up from germline, CDR1 is MGHRA and CDR2 is YSYEKL. V lost 1 base, J lost 9 bases, and 25 bases lay in between. This chain's CDR3 is CASSQGSVLAPKRVEQFF. CDR3 in DNA: TGCGCCAGCAGCCAAGGGTCGGTACTAGCCCCGAAAAGGGTTGAGCAGTTCTTC.

Many counts were recorded for this clonotype. Written as DNA, the CDR3 is TGCAGTGCTAGTCTTGGTACCATAGGTCAGCCCCAGCATTTT. As protein: CSASLGTIGQPQHF. V usage is TRBV20-1 and J usage is TRBJ1-5, with unresolved D. CDR1 DFQATT and CDR2 SNEGSKA come from the germline V gene (reference sequence). V was clipped by 3 bases and J by 6 bases, with 15 bases between them. The CDR3 contains 14 residues.

This clonotype appeared many times. This chain uses TRBV12-3 or TRBV12-4 with TRBJ1-2, with a tentative D call TRBD1 (6 bases). CDR3 length: 14 residues. The ends were cut back, 4 bases at V and 7 bases at J, with 16 bases in the middle. CDR3 region: CASSSHRAGGGYTF. CDR3 bases: TGTGCCAGCAGTTCTCACAGGGCTGGTGGTGGCTACACCTTC.

The sample holds a few counts of this clonotype. The chain employs TRBV12-3 or TRBV12-4 and TRBJ2-2; 10 bases fit TRBD2. The junction had 1 base not matched to a gene; V was cut back by 1 base and J by 5 bases. The CDR3 consists of 15 residues. CDR3 amino acids: CASSLVSGRTGELFF. The CDR3 region has the DNA TGTGCCAGCAGTTTAGTTAGCGGGAGGACCGGGGAGCTGTTTTTT.

This clonotype was recorded at least ten times. This CDR3 is CASTTWDRRQPQHF. The CDR3 DNA sequence: TGTGCCAGCACCACCTGGGACCGTCGACAGCCCCAGCATTTT. The chain is built from TRBV27 and TRBJ1-5; D perhaps matches TRBD1 (5 bases). Germline lookup yields CDR1 MNHEY and CDR2 SMNVEV (reference sequence). The CDR3 has 14 amino acids. V was cut by 7 bases and J by 7 bases, with 17 bases left in between.

V usage is TRBV7-2 and J usage is TRBJ2-7; 13 nucleotides agree with TRBD2. The CDR3 is 18 amino acids. The germline V gene has CDR1 SGHTA and CDR2 FQGNSA. The V segment lost 2 bases and the J segment 0 bases; nucleotides outside the gene matches: 7. CDR3 DNA: TGTGCCAGCAGCTTATCCCGACTAGCGGGGGGTCCCTCCTACGAGCAGTACTTC. Protein product: CASSLSRLAGGPSYEQYF.

There are many counts of this clonotype. The rearrangement links TRBV10-3 to TRBJ2-5; 9 bases agree with TRBD1. This CDR3 spans 14 amino acids. In germline, CDR1 is ENHRY, CDR2 SYGVKD. V gave up 3 bases and J gave up 2 bases; unmatched junction bases: 1. Written as DNA, the CDR3 is TGTGCCATCAGTGAAGACAGGGGGCAAGAGACCCAGTACTTC. Its translation is CAISEDRGQETQYF.

With regard to this clonotype: One end of the junction does not line up with germline, which may come from a read error. The chain carries TRBV7-9 and TRBJ2-7, with 7 bases matching TRBD1. The CDR3 is 12 amino acids. Germline V lookup: CDR1 SEHNR, CDR2 FQNEAQ (reference sequence). The CDR3, as DNA: TGTGCCAGCAGCATTGGACAGGTCAAGCTGAACTTC. Protein product: CASSIGQVKLNF.

This clonotype was seen many times. The chain carries TRBV29-1 and TRBJ2-7, with 7 bases lining up with TRBD1. This CDR3 is built from 15 residues. V gave up 4 bases and J gave up 5 bases; unmatched junction bases: 14. Germline CDR1 and CDR2: SQVTM and ANQGSEA. In DNA, the CDR3 is TGCAGCGTTGGGGGAGCGACAGGGACCTGGAACGAGCAGTACTTC. It encodes CSVGGATGTWNEQYF.

This clonotype has a count of ten or more. This rearrangement joins TRBV6-2 or TRBV6-3 to TRBJ2-2; weak D call: TRBD2 (6 bases). The CDR3 is made up of 16 amino acids. Between the trimmed V and J ends, which lost 6 bases and 0 bases, there was a span of 14 bases. Germline V gene sequence: CDR1 MNHEY, CDR2 SVGEGT. The CDR3 DNA reads TGTGCCAGCAGGGGTGGGGGGTCCGCGAACACCGGGGAGCTGTTTTTT. Translating gives CASRGGGSANTGELFF.

The sample holds many counts of this clonotype. The CDR3, as DNA: TGTGCCAGCAGCTTAGGCACACTCCAAGAGACCCAGTACTTC. It translates to CASSLGTLQETQYF. The chain carries TRBV11-2 and TRBJ2-5; no clear D gene. From germline, CDR1 is SGHAT and CDR2 FQNNGV. V was shortened by 1 base and J by 1 base, with 7 bases between the two germline ends. This CDR3 comprises 14 residues.

This clonotype has at least ten counts. The V call is TRBV7-3, the J call TRBJ2-3, with TRBD1 matching 9 bases. This CDR3 has 15 amino acids. CDR1 is SGHTA and CDR2 is FQGTGA in the germline V gene. V lost 1 base and J lost 4; bases outside the gene matches: 3. This CDR3 reads CASSLMGQGSDTQYF. CDR3 nucleotide sequence: TGTGCCAGCAGCTTAATGGGACAGGGATCAGATACGCAGTATTTT.

The chain uses TRBV19 and TRBJ1-5; 9 bases map to TRBD1. There are 17 residues in the CDR3. The ends lost 3 bases at V and 4 bases at J; junction bases unmatched: 10. CDR1 LNHDA and CDR2 SQIVND come from the germline V gene (reference sequence). The CDR3 loop reads CASSILGRTGANQPQHF. CDR3 nucleotide sequence: TGTGCCAGTAGTATTTTGGGCCGGACAGGGGCGAATCAGCCCCAGCATTTT.

This clonotype appeared many times. This chain connects TRBV11-2 to TRBJ2-3; 9 nucleotides align to TRBD2. This CDR3 comprises 14 residues. The germline V gene has CDR1 SGHAT and CDR2 FQNNGV. The V and J ends lost 5 bases and 2 bases, in that order; junction bases with no gene match: 2. The CDR3 DNA follows: TGTGCCAGCAGCCCTAGCGGGACCACAGATACGCAGTATTTT. Its translation is CASSPSGTTDTQYF.

This clonotype occurred many times. The chain links TRBV12-3 or TRBV12-4 to TRBJ2-2; D may be TRBD1 (6 bases). V gave up 5 bases and J gave up 3 bases, with 13 bases separating them. The CDR3 length is 15 residues. The CDR3 region has the DNA TGTGCCAGCAGTGCAACTGAGGGGGACACCGGGGAGCTGTTTTTT. It encodes CASSATEGDTGELFF.

The chain combines TRBV28 with TRBJ2-3, with D perhaps TRBD1 (6 bases). V lost 4 bases and J lost 0, with 14 bases in between. CDR1 and CDR2 (germline): MDHEN, SYDVKM. The CDR3 has 16 residues. The chain's CDR3 is CASSWDITTSTDTQYF. The CDR3, as DNA: TGTGCCAGCAGTTGGGACATCACTACTAGCACAGATACGCAGTATTTT. Supplemented by reference TRBV28 and TRBJ2-3, the full variable domain reads DVKVTQSSRYLVKRTGEKVFLECVQDMDHENMFWYRQDPGLGLRLIYFSYDVKMKEKGDIPEGYSVSREKKERFSLILESASTNQTSMYLCASSWDITTSTDTQYFGPGTRLTVL.